This TCR beta chain emerged from a study of post-analysis software for immune sequencing data. Overall study context: Patients with relapsing-remitting, secondary progressive and progressive-relapsing multiple sclerosis courses were all represented. Regarding the study as a whole: There were five or six TRBV segments more frequent in patients than controls, and TRBV5-6, TRBV5-1 and TRBV20-1 were among them. Versus controls, multiple sclerosis patients showed significantly lower diversity (normalized Chao1).

J gave up 4 bases and V 5 bases, and 12 bases lay outside the gene matches. CDR3 length: 16 amino acids. Germline-derived CDR1 and CDR2 are SGHTA and FQGNSA. This clonotype was detected only a few times. The antigen is undetermined. Researchers reported that TCR beta cDNA libraries carried unique molecular identifiers. In TCRdb, the PCR reads were re-called with MiXCR into one record per CDR3 protein. The sample contains about 820,000 distinct CDR3 sequences, roughly 50% of which appear only once. The chain links TRBV7-2 to TRBJ2-7; 9 positions agree with TRBD1. This clonotype was obtained from a girl aged 10 to 17 with multiple sclerosis. Sequenced: blood. For the CDR3, the DNA is TGTGCCAGCAGCCCCAGACCGGGACAGGGCTGGTACGAGCAGTACTTC. Protein: CASSPRPGQGWYEQYF.